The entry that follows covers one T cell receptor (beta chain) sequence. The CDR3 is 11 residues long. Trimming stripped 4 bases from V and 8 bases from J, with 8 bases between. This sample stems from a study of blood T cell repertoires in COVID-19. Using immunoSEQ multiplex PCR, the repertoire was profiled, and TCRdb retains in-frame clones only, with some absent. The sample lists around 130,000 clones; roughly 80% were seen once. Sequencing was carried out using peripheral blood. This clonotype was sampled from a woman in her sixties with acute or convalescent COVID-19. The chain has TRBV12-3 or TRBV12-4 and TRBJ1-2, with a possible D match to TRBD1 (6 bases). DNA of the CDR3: TGTGCCAGCAGTTGGGGGCGGGGCTACACCTTC. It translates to CASSWGRGYTF.